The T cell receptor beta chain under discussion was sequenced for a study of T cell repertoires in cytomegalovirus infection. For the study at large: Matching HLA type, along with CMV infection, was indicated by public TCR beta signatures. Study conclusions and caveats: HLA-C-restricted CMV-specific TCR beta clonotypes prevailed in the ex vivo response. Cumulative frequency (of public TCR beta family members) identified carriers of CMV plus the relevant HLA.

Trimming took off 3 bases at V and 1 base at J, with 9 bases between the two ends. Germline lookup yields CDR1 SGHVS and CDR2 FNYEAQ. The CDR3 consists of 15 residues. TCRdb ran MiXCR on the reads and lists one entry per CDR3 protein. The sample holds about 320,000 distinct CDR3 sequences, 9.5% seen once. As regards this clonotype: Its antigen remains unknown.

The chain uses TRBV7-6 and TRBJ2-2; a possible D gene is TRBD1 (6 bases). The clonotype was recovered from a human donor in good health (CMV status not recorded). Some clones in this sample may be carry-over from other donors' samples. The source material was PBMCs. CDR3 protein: CASSLGQVNTGELFF. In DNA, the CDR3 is TGTGCCAGCAGCTTGGGACAAGTGAACACCGGGGAGCTGTTTTTT.